This T cell receptor beta chain was recorded in a study of read filtering for tumor transcriptome and immune sequencing. This CDR3 has 13 residues. CDR1 and CDR2 from the germline V gene are SGDLS and YYNGEE. The ends were cut back, 0 bases at V and 1 base at J, with 4 bases in the middle. This clonotype came up many times. This library used approximately 0.4 ug RNA and molecular barcoded adaptors spanning alpha/delta and beta/gamma chains. TCRdb reanalysed the reads using MiXCR and keeps one entry per CDR3 protein. The sample has over 45,000 distinct CDR3 sequences, 20% to 25% seen once. Sequencing input: a population of CD138-negative cells sorted from bone marrow. The chain uses TRBV9 and TRBJ1-1; D gene uncertain. The receptor comes from a donor aged 40 or older with multiple myeloma. CDR3 DNA sequence: TGTGCCAGCAGCGTAGGATCGAACACTGAAGCTTTCTTT. It yields the protein CASSVGSNTEAFF.